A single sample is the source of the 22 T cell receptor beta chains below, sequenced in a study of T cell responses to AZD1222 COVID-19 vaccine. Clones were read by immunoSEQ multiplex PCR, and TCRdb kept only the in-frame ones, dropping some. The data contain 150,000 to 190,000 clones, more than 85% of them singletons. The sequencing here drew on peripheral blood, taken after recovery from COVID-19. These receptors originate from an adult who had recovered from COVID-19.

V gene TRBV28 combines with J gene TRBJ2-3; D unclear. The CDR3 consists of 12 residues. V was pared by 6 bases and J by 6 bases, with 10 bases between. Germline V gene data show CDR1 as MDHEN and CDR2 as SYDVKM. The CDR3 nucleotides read TGTGCCAGCAGCCATGGGTACGATACGCAGTATTTT. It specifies CASSHGYDTQYF.

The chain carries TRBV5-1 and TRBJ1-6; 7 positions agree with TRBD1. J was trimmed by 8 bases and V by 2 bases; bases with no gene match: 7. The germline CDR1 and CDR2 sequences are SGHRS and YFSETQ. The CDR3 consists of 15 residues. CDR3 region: CASSFARDSYSPLHF. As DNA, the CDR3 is TGCGCCAGCAGCTTCGCCCGGGACAGCTATTCACCCCTCCACTTT.

The CDR3 DNA is TGTGCCAGCAGTTTGGAAACCGCGACTAGCGGCCTCTCCTACGAGCAGTACTTC. Encoded protein: CASSLETATSGLSYEQYF. The chain joins TRBV28 to TRBJ2-7; 9 bases fit TRBD2. This CDR3 is built from 18 residues. Germline V lookup: CDR1 MDHEN, CDR2 SYDVKM. V trimming: 3 bases; J trimming: 0 bases; junction bases outside the gene matches: 12.

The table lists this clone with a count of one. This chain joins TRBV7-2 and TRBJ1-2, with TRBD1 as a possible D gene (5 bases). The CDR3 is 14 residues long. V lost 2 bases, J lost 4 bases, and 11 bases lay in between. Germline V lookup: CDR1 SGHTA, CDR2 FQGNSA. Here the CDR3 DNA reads TGTGCCAGCAGCTTAACAGGCCAGGGCTATGGCTACACCTTC. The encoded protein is CASSLTGQGYGYTF.

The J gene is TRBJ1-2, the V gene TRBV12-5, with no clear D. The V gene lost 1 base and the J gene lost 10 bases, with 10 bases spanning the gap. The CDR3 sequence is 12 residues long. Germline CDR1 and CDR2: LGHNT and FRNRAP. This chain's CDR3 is CASGLGTPLYTF. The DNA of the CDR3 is TGTGCTAGTGGTTTGGGCACTCCGCTCTACACCTTC.

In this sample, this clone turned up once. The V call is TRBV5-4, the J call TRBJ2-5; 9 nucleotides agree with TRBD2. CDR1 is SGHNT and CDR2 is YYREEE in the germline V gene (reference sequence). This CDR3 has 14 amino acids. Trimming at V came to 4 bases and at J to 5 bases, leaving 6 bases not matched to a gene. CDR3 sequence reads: CASSVGTSIETQYF. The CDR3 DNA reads TGTGCCAGCAGCGTAGGGACTAGCATCGAGACCCAGTACTTC.

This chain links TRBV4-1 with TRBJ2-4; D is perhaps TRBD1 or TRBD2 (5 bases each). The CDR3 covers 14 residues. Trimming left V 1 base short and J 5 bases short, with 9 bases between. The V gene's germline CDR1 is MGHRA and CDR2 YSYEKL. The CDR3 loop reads CASSQVLGENIQYF. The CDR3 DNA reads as TGCGCCAGCAGCCAAGTTTTGGGGGAAAACATTCAGTACTTC.

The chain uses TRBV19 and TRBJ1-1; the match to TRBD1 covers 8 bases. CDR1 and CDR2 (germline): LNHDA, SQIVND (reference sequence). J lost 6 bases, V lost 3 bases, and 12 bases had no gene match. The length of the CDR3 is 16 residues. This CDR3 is CASSIGLQGEVAEAFF. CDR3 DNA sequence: TGTGCCAGTAGTATCGGGCTACAGGGGGAGGTCGCTGAAGCTTTCTTT.

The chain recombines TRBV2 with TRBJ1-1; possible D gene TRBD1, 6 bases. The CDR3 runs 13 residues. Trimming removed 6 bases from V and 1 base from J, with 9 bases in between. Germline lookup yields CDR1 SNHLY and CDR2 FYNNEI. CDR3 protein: CASSPQGNTEAFF. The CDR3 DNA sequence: TGTGCCAGCAGCCCACAGGGGAACACTGAAGCTTTCTTT. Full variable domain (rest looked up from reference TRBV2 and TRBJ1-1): EPEVTQTPSHQVTQMGQEVILRCVPISNHLYFYWYRQILGQKVEFLVSFYNNEISEKSEIFDDQFSVERPDGSNFTLKIRSTKLEDSAMYFCASSPQGNTEAFFGQGTRLTVV.

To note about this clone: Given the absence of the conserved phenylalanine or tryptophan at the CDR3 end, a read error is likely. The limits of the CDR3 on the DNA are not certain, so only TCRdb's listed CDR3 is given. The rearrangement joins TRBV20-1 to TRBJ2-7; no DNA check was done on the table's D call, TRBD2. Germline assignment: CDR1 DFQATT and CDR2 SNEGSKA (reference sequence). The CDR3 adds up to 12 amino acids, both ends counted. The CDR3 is CSASRDGGPPVL.

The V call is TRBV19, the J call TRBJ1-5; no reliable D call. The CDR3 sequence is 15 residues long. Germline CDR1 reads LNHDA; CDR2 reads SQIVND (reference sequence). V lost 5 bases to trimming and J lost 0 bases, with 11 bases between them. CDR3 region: CASSSPGYSNQPQHF. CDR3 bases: TGTGCCAGTAGTTCCCCCGGGTATAGCAATCAGCCCCAGCATTTT.

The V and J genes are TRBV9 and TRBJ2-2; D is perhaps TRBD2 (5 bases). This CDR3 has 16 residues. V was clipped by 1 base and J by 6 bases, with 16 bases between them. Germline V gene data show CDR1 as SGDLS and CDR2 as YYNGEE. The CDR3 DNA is TGTGCCAGCAGCGTAATTTCCGGGCTAGCTCCCGGGGAGCTGTTTTTT. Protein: CASSVISGLAPGELFF.

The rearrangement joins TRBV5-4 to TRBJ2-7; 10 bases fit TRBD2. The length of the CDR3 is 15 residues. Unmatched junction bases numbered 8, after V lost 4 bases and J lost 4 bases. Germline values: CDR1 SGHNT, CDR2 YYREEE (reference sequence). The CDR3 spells CASSQSSGRDYEQYF. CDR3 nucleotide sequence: TGTGCCAGCAGCCAATCGAGCGGGAGGGATTACGAGCAGTACTTC.

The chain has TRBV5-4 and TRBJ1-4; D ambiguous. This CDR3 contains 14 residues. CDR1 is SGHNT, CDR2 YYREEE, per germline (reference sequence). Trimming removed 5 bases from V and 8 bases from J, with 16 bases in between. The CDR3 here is CASSTPGSGEKLFF. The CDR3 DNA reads TGTGCCAGCAGTACCCCGGGGTCCGGAGAAAAACTGTTTTTT.

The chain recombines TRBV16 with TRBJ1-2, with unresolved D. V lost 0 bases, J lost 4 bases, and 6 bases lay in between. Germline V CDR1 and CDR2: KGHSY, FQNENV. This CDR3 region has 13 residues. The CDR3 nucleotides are TGTGCCAGCAGCCAATCGAAAAGCTATGGCTACACCTTC. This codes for CASSQSKSYGYTF.

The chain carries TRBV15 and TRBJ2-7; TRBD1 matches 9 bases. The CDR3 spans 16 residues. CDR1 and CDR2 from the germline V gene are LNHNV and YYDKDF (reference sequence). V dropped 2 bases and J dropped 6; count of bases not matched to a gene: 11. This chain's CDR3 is CATSRSGQGWVREQYF. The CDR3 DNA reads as TGTGCCACCAGCAGATCGGGACAGGGTTGGGTTCGCGAGCAGTACTTC.

The CDR3 loop is CASSPAGGVMDTQYF. Written as DNA, the CDR3 is TGTGCCAGCAGTCCGGCGGGGGGCGTTATGGATACGCAGTATTTT. This chain uses TRBV11-2 with TRBJ2-3, with 8 positions matching TRBD2. Looked up from germline, CDR1 is SGHAT and CDR2 is FQNNGV. This CDR3 comprises 15 residues. V trimming: 6 bases; J trimming: 6 bases; junction bases outside the gene matches: 11. Based on the CDR3 plus reference TRBV11-2 and TRBJ2-3, the full variable domain is EAGVAQSPRYKIIEKRQSVAFWCNPISGHATLYWYQQILGQGPKLLIQFQNNGVVDDSQLPKDRFSAERLKGVDSTLKIQPAKLEDSAVYLCASSPAGGVMDTQYFGPGTRLTVL.

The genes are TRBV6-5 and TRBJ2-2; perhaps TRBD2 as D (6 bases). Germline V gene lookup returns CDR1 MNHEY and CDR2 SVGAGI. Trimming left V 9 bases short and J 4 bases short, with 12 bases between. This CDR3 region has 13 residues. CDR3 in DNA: TGTGCCAGGCGGGACGGATCCACCGGGGAGCTGTTTTTT. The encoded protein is CARRDGSTGELFF.

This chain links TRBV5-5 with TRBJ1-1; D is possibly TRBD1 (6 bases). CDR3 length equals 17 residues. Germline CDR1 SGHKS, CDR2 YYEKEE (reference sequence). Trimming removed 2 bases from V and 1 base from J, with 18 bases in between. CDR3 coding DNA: TGTGCCAGCAGCTTCGGGATTTTCGGGGGCCAGAACACTGAAGCTTTCTTT. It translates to CASSFGIFGGQNTEAFF.

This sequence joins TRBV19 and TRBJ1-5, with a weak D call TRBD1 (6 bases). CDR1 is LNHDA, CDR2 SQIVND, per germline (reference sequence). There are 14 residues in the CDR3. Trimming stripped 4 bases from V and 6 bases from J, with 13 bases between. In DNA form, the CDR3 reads TGTGCCAGTAGTACCCGGGACACCACTCAGCCCCAGCATTTT. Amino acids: CASSTRDTTQPQHF.

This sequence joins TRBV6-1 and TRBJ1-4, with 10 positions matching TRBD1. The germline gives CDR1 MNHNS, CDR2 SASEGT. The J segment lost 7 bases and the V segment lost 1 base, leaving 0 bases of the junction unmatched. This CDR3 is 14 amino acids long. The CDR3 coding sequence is TGTGCCAGCAGTGAAGGACAGGGGGCTGAAAAACTGTTTTTT. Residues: CASSEGQGAEKLFF.

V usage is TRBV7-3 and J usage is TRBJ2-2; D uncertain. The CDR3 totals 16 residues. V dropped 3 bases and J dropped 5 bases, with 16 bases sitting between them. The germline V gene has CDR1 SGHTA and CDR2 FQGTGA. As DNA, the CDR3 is TGTGCCAGCAGCTTTGGTGGAAACGTTCAGACCGGGGAGCTGTTTTTT. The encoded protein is CASSFGGNVQTGELFF.